One and the same sample provided the 10 T cell receptor beta chains below, sequenced in a study of identifying expanded T cells in peripheral blood. Using immunoSEQ multiplex PCR, the repertoire was profiled, and TCRdb retains in-frame clones only, with some absent. The data contain about 52,000 clones, roughly 80% of them singletons. The sequenced material came from blood. The receptor set was obtained from a person between 18 and 75 years old in good health.

V gene TRBV29-1 combines with J gene TRBJ1-5; 8 bases match TRBD1. CDR3 length: 14 residues. Germline-derived CDR1 and CDR2 are SQVTM and ANQGSEA. The ends lost 6 bases at V and 1 base at J; junction bases unmatched: 5. The CDR3 DNA sequence: TGCAGCGTCCGCGGGACAGGAAGCAATCAGCCCCAGCATTTT. Its translation is CSVRGTGSNQPQHF.

The V gene is TRBV2, the J gene TRBJ1-1; 9 bases fit TRBD1. V trimming: 6 bases; J trimming: 0 bases; junction bases outside the gene matches: 8. CDR1 and CDR2 from the germline V gene are SNHLY and FYNNEI. The CDR3 is made up of 16 amino acids. Here the CDR3 DNA reads TGTGCCAGCAGCGGATACAGGGGGCAGGTGAACACTGAAGCTTTCTTT. Residues: CASSGYRGQVNTEAFF. Drawing the rest from reference TRBV2 and TRBJ1-1, the complete variable domain is EPEVTQTPSHQVTQMGQEVILRCVPISNHLYFYWYRQILGQKVEFLVSFYNNEISEKSEIFDDQFSVERPDGSNFTLKIRSTKLEDSAMYFCASSGYRGQVNTEAFFGQGTRLTVV.

This chain links TRBV11-2 with TRBJ1-4; TRBD1 is a possible D gene (5 bases). Germline assignment: CDR1 SGHAT and CDR2 FQNNGV. V was pared by 5 bases and J by 0 bases, with 10 bases between. The CDR3 has 15 amino acids. The CDR3 protein is CASSDLTATNEKLFF. CDR3 sequence (DNA): TGTGCCAGCAGCGACTTGACAGCAACTAATGAAAAACTGTTTTTT.

This clone was counted a few times. The genes are TRBV30 and TRBJ2-7; D might be TRBD1 or TRBD2, each matching 5 bases. CDR1 is GTSNPN and CDR2 is SVGIG in the germline V gene (reference sequence). The CDR3 has 16 residues. Deletions cut 1 base from V and 3 bases from J, with 19 bases between. The CDR3 spells CAWSGKGGGLDYEQYF. The CDR3 DNA reads TGTGCCTGGAGTGGTAAGGGTGGGGGTTTGGACTACGAGCAGTACTTC. Variable domain in full (rest from reference TRBV30 and TRBJ2-7): SQTIHQWPATLVQPVGSPLSLECTVEGTSNPNLYWYRQAAGRGLQLLFYSVGIGQISSEVPQNLSASRPQDRQFILSSKKLLLSDSGFYLCAWSGKGGGLDYEQYFGPGTRLTVT.

The CDR3 here is CASSRTHLQMGTEAFF. The CDR3 DNA sequence: TGTGCCAGCTCACGGACCCACTTACAAATGGGCACTGAAGCTTTCTTT. The chain joins TRBV18 to TRBJ1-1; no definite D call. The CDR3 covers 16 residues. The germline V gene has CDR1 KGHSH and CDR2 LQKENI. The V end lost 4 bases, the J end lost 4 bases, and 19 bases lay between the germline ends.

V usage is TRBV6-6 and J usage is TRBJ1-1; D may be TRBD1 (5 bases). CDR1 is MNHNY, CDR2 SVGAGI, per germline (reference sequence). Trimming shortened V by 6 bases and J by 2 bases, and 10 bases separated the two germline ends. The CDR3 totals 13 residues. This chain's CDR3 is CASRLTENTEAFF. In nucleotides, the CDR3 is TGTGCCAGCAGGTTGACAGAAAACACTGAAGCTTTCTTT.

The V call is TRBV4-1, the J call TRBJ2-1, with a weak D call TRBD1 (6 bases). The V end lost 4 bases, the J end lost 0 bases, and 16 bases lay between the germline ends. The CDR3 totals 17 residues. Germline V gene lookup returns CDR1 MGHRA and CDR2 YSYEKL. The CDR3 sequence: CASSLVRGSGSYNEQFF. The CDR3 nucleotides read TGCGCCAGCAGCCTTGTAAGGGGGAGTGGCTCCTACAATGAGCAGTTCTTC.

The V and J genes are TRBV6-4 and TRBJ1-5; 9 bases fit TRBD1. Trimming at V came to 0 bases and at J to 5 bases, leaving 14 bases not matched to a gene. Germline-derived CDR1 and CDR2 are MRHNA and SNTAGT. CDR3 length equals 19 residues. CDR3 sequence (DNA): TGTGCCAGCAGTGACTCGATAATCGGTGTAGGGACAGGGCATCAGCCCCAGCATTTT. Protein sequence: CASSDSIIGVGTGHQPQHF.

The chain is built from TRBV12-5 and TRBJ2-5; D uncertain. V gave up 5 bases and J gave up 5 bases, with 15 bases separating them. This CDR3 has 14 amino acids. Germline loops: CDR1 LGHNT, CDR2 FRNRAP. The CDR3 is CASGRTRNGETQYF. The CDR3 DNA reads as TGTGCTAGTGGTCGGACCAGGAATGGGGAGACCCAGTACTTC.

This chain uses TRBV2 with TRBJ1-3; perhaps TRBD1 as D (5 bases). The CDR3 has 14 residues. The V end lost 7 bases, the J end lost 2 bases, and 12 bases lay between the germline ends. Germline V CDR1 and CDR2: SNHLY, FYNNEI. This CDR3 is CASTEGGAGNTIYF. Written as DNA, the CDR3 is TGTGCCAGCACCGAGGGAGGGGCTGGAAACACCATATATTTT.